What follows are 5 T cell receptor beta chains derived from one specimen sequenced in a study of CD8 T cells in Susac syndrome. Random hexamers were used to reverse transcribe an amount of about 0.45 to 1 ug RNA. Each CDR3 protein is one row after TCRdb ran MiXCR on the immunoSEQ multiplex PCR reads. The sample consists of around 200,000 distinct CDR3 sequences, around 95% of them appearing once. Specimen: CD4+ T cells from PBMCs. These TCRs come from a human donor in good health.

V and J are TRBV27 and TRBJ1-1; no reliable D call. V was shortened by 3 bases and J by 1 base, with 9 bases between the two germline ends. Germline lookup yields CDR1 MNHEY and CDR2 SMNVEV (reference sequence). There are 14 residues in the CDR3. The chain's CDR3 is CASSFAWGNTEAFF. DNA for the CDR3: TGTGCCAGCAGTTTTGCGTGGGGGAACACTGAAGCTTTCTTT.

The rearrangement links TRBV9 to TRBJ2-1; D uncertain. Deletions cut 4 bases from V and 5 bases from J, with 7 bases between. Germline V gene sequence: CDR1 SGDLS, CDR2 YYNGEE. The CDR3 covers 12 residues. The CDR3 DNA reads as TGTGCCAGCAGCACGGAGAACAATGAGCAGTTCTTC. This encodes CASSTENNEQFF.

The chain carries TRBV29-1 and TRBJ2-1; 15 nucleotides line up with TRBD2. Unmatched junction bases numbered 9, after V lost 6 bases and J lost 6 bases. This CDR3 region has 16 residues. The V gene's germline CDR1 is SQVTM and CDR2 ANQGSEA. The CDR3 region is CSVFKGTSGRFNEQFF. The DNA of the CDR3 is TGCAGCGTCTTTAAAGGGACTAGCGGGAGGTTCAATGAGCAGTTCTTC.

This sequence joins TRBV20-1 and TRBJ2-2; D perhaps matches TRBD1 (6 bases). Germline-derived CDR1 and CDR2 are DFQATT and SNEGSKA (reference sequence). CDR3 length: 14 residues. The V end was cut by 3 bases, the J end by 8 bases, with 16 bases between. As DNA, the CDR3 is TGCAGTGCTAGCGACCAGGGGAGTCGGGGGGAGCTGTTTTTT. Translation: CSASDQGSRGELFF.

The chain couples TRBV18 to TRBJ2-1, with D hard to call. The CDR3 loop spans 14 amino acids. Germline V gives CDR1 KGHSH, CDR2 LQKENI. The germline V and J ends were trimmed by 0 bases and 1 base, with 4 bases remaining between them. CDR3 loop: CASSPPGSYNEQFF. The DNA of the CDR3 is TGTGCCAGCTCACCACCGGGGTCCTACAATGAGCAGTTCTTC.